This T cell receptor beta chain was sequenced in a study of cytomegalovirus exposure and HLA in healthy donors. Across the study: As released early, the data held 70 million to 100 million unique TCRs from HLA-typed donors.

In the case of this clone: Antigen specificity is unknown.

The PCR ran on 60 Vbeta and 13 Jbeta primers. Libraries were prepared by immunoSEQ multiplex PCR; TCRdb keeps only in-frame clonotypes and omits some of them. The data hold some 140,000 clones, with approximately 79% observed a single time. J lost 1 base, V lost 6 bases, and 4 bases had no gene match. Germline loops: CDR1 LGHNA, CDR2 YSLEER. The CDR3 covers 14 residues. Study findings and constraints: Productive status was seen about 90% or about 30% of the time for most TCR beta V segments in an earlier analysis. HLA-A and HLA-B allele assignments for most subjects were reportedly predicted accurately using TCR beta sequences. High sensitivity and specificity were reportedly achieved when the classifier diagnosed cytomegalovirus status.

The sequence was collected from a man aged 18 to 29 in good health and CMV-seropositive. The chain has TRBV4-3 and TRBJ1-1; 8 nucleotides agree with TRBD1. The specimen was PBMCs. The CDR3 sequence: CASRGDRPNTEAFF. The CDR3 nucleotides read TGCGCCAGCAGAGGGGACAGGCCGAACACTGAAGCTTTCTTT.